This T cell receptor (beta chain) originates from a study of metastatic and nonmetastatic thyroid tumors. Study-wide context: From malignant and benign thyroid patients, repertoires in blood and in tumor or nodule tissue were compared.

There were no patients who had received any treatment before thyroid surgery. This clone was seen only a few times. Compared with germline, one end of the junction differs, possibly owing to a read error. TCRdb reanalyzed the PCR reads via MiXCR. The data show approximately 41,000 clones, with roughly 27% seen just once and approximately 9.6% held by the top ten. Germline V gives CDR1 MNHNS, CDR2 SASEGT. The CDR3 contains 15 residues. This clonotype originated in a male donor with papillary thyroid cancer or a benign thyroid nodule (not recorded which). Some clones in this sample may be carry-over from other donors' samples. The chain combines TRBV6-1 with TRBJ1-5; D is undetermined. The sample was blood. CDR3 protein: CASASATGNNQHQHF. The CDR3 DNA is TGTGCCAGCGCGTCGGCGACGGGGAACAATCAGCACCAGCATTTT.